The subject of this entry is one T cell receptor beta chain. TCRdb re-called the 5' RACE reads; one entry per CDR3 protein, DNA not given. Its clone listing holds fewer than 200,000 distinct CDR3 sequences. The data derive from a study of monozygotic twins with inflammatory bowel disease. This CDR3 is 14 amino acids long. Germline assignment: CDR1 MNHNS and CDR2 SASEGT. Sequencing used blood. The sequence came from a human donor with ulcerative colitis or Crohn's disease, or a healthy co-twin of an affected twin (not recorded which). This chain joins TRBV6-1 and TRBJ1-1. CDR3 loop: CASSPFPVGTEAFF.